These 26 T cell receptor beta chains came from one sample sequenced in a study of immune characterization of retroperitoneal liposarcoma (dated by TCRdb to about 2019). The receptor library was made with PCR. Sequenced using a NextSeq 500. The public reads were reprocessed in TCRdb via fastp at Q25 and MiXCR, keeping in-frame beta chains. Rows are unified per CDR3 protein, each entry keeping the most common DNA and genes. The sample table records about 2,600 distinct CDR3 sequences; over 40% of these occur just once. The ten largest clones take up 38% of the sample. The sequenced material came from tumor tissue. These receptors all stem from a male donor with retroperitoneal liposarcoma.

By sample fraction, this clonotype is medium-sized. V gene TRBV27 combines with J gene TRBJ2-6; perhaps TRBD1 as D (6 bases). Per germline, CDR1 MNHEY and CDR2 SMNVEV (reference sequence). Trimming removed 6 bases from V and 2 bases from J, with 32 bases in between. The CDR3 has 22 residues. The CDR3 coding sequence is TGTGCCAGCAGCACAAGACGGAAAGGAACCCGGGACAACTCGACTGGGGCCAACGTCCTGACTTTC. This gives the protein CASSTRRKGTRDNSTGANVLTF. The whole variable domain, filled in from reference TRBV27 and TRBJ2-6, reads EAQVTQNPRYLITVTGKKLTVTCSQNMNHEYMSWYRQDPGLGLRQIYYSMNVEVTDKGDVPEGYKVSRKEKRNFPLILESPSPNQTSLYFCASSTRRKGTRDNSTGANVLTFGAGSRLTVL.

This clonotype was counted only a few times. The chain recombines TRBV6-5 with TRBJ1-2, with a possible D match to TRBD1 (5 bases). Looked up from germline, CDR1 is MNHEY and CDR2 is SVGAGI. The germline V and J ends were trimmed by 0 bases and 4 bases, with 6 bases remaining between them. The CDR3 length is 13 residues. Written as DNA, the CDR3 is TGTGCCAGCAGTTACTCGGGACGCTATGGCTACACCTTC. It codes for CASSYSGRYGYTF.

By sample share, this clonotype is medium-sized. This chain links TRBV6-1 with TRBJ2-1; 8 nucleotides line up with TRBD2. The CDR3 spans 15 residues. Looked up from germline, CDR1 is MNHNS and CDR2 is SASEGT. V trimming: 5 bases; J trimming: 5 bases; junction bases outside the gene matches: 8. CDR3 DNA: TGTGCCAGCAGTTTCCTAGCGGGCGCGAACAATGAGCAGTTCTTC. Encoded protein: CASSFLAGANNEQFF.

This sequence joins TRBV6-1 and TRBJ2-3; D gene ambiguous. In germline, CDR1 is MNHNS, CDR2 SASEGT. The CDR3 is 12 amino acids. The V end lost 2 bases, the J end lost 5 bases, and 5 bases lay between the germline ends. CDR3 region: CASSEFGDTQYF. The CDR3 DNA sequence: TGTGCCAGCAGTGAATTTGGAGATACGCAGTATTTT.

This clonotype is termed medium-sized (0.01 to 0.1%). The chain recombines TRBV6-1 with TRBJ2-2; 7 bases map to TRBD2. This CDR3 spans 14 amino acids. Per germline, CDR1 MNHNS and CDR2 SASEGT. The V and J ends lost 5 bases and 4 bases, in that order; junction bases with no gene match: 4. The CDR3 region is CASSSGLSTGELFF. The CDR3 coding sequence is TGTGCCAGCAGTTCGGGACTATCCACCGGGGAGCTGTTTTTT.

This clonotype was detected a few times. The chain employs TRBV12-3 or TRBV12-4 and TRBJ2-1; the D gene could be TRBD1 or TRBD2 (6 bases each). V was cut by 5 bases and J by 10 bases, with 18 bases left in between. The CDR3 extends over 14 amino acids. CDR3 protein: CASSRGTGSYEQFF. The CDR3 DNA reads as TGTGCCAGCAGTAGGGGGACTGGCTCCTACGAGCAGTTCTTC.

The rearrangement joins TRBV4-2 to TRBJ2-3; 13 positions match TRBD2. The germline CDR1 and CDR2 sequences are LGHNA and YNFKEQ. CDR3 length: 17 residues. V lost 0 bases and J lost 3; bases outside the gene matches: 3. Here the CDR3 reads CASSQELAGGPTDTQYF. CDR3 nucleotide sequence: TGTGCCAGCAGCCAAGAACTAGCGGGAGGGCCGACAGATACGCAGTATTTT.

This rearrangement joins TRBV12-3 or TRBV12-4 to TRBJ2-2, with D tentatively TRBD1 (5 bases). The CDR3 is 12 residues long. V was cut by 6 bases and J by 7 bases, with 9 bases left in between. This CDR3 is CASSLRVGELFF. In DNA form, the CDR3 reads TGTGCCAGCAGCCTCAGGGTCGGGGAGCTGTTTTTT.

This clonotype is categorized as medium-sized. J is TRBJ1-3 and V is TRBV27, with no clear D. CDR3 length: 15 amino acids. V was cut by 0 bases and J by 2 bases, with 8 bases left in between. Looked up from germline, CDR1 is MNHEY and CDR2 is SMNVEV (reference sequence). CDR3 sequence (DNA): TGTGCCAGCAGTTTATCAGGGATCCCTGGAAACACCATATATTTT. It encodes CASSLSGIPGNTIYF.

The table lists this clonotype with a few counts. V usage is TRBV6-2 or TRBV6-3 and J usage is TRBJ2-1, with D possibly matching TRBD2 (5 bases). Trimming stripped 2 bases from V and 3 bases from J, with 20 bases between. Germline CDR1 MNHEY, CDR2 SVGEGT. The CDR3 covers 18 residues. The CDR3 loop is CASSYGERQAIYYNEQFF. CDR3 coding DNA: TGTGCCAGCAGTTACGGGGAGCGGCAAGCAATTTACTACAATGAGCAGTTCTTC.

This clonotype was detected only once. Given the absence of the conserved phenylalanine or tryptophan at the CDR3 end, a read error is likely. The chain joins TRBV4-1 to TRBJ1-2; tentatively, D is TRBD1 (5 bases). This CDR3 comprises 15 residues. The germline V gene encodes CDR1 MGHRA and CDR2 YSYEKL. V was pared by 1 base and J by 0 bases, with 9 bases between. CDR3 region: CASSQGAGSNYGYTC. CDR3 nucleotide sequence: TGCGCCAGCAGCCAAGGGGCAGGGTCTAACTATGGCTACACCTGC.

The chain recombines TRBV4-3 with TRBJ1-2; perhaps TRBD1 as D (6 bases). The CDR3 spans 14 residues. Trimming left V 0 bases short and J 8 bases short, with 13 bases between. Germline loops: CDR1 LGHNA, CDR2 YSLEER. CDR3 in amino acids: CASSQERGARGYTF. The DNA of the CDR3 is TGCGCCAGCAGCCAAGAGCGGGGGGCCAGAGGCTACACCTTC.

J is TRBJ2-7 and V is TRBV6-7, with no clear D. TRBV6-7 is given ORF status, its function remaining uncertain. The CDR3 length is 15 residues. V was pared by 4 bases and J by 1 base, with 14 bases between. In nucleotides, the CDR3 is TGTGCCAGCAGTTCTCCGACTGGTTCGTCCTACGAGCAGTACTTC. Translating gives CASSSPTGSSYEQYF.

The chain joins TRBV5-6 to TRBJ1-5; D is perhaps TRBD1 (5 bases). Trimming shortened V by 1 base and J by 9 bases, and 26 bases separated the two germline ends. The CDR3 loop spans 18 amino acids. Germline CDR1 reads SGHDT; CDR2 reads YYEEEE. The DNA of the CDR3 is TGTGCCAGCAGCTTGCGGGTTAAAGAAGGGGACCCTAGGTGGCCCCAGCATTTT. It encodes CASSLRVKEGDPRWPQHF.

V usage is TRBV12-3 or TRBV12-4 and J usage is TRBJ2-1; tentatively, D is TRBD2 (5 bases). The DNA end lines up better with TRBJ2-7; the J call may be wrong. The CDR3 sequence is 15 residues long. The CDR3 nucleotides read TGTGCCAGCAGCTCCCGGGAACCCGATAACAATGAGCAGTACTTC. Protein product: CASSSREPDNNEQYF.

The chain is built from TRBV7-2 and TRBJ2-3; tentatively, D is TRBD1 or TRBD2 (7 bases each). This CDR3 comprises 14 residues. Per germline, CDR1 SGHTA and CDR2 FQGNSA. V was clipped by 5 bases and J by 6 bases, with 15 bases between them. CDR3 DNA sequence: TGTGCCAGCAGCCCCCAGGGGGGGGATGATACGCAGTATTTT. It is translated as CASSPQGGDDTQYF.

This clonotype showed up just a few times. The gene calls are TRBV7-2 and TRBJ2-7; no clear D gene. The ends were cut back, 0 bases at V and 0 bases at J, with 12 bases in the middle. Germline values: CDR1 SGHTA, CDR2 FQGNSA. The CDR3 is 16 residues long. In DNA form, the CDR3 reads TGTGCCAGCAGCTTAGCCCGGCTCTGGTCCTCCTACGAGCAGTACTTC. It encodes CASSLARLWSSYEQYF.

By share, this clonotype counts as large. The chain carries TRBV12-3 or TRBV12-4 and TRBJ2-2, with unresolved D. This CDR3 region has 11 residues. Trimming stripped 3 bases from V and 6 bases from J, with 2 bases between. CDR3 DNA: TGTGCCAGCAGTTTGTCCGGGGAGCTGTTTTTT. This gives the protein CASSLSGELFF.

This clonotype has only one observation. The chain recombines TRBV29-1 with TRBJ1-4; D may be TRBD1 (6 bases). CDR1 is SQVTM, CDR2 ANQGSEA, per germline. This CDR3 is built from 12 residues. Trimming cost V 7 bases and J 8 bases, with 14 bases left between them. The DNA for the CDR3 is TGCAGCGCCCGGGGGCCGGACGAAAAACTGTTTTTT. As protein: CSARGPDEKLFF.

In its sample, this clonotype ranks as medium-sized. V and J are TRBV6-5 and TRBJ2-5; perhaps D is TRBD1 or TRBD2 (5 bases each). Germline values: CDR1 MNHEY, CDR2 SVGAGI. Deletions cut 0 bases from V and 4 bases from J, with 15 bases between. This CDR3 comprises 16 residues. CDR3 residues: CASSYSIGEGAETQYF. The DNA of the CDR3 is TGTGCCAGCAGTTACTCGATCGGGGAAGGGGCAGAGACCCAGTACTTC.

The rearrangement joins TRBV28 to TRBJ2-1; TRBD2 matches at 13 bases. Germline CDR1 is MDHEN and CDR2 is SYDVKM. The CDR3 is made up of 20 amino acids. Unmatched junction bases numbered 14, after V lost 5 bases and J lost 1 base. DNA of the CDR3: TGTGCCAGCAGTCTAGCCGGACTAGCGGGGGCCACTAATTCCTACAATGAGCAGTTCTTC. Its translation: CASSLAGLAGATNSYNEQFF.

This clonotype is termed medium-sized. V usage is TRBV6-1 and J usage is TRBJ2-1; D is uncertain. With 7 bases removed from V and 7 bases from J, the gap between germline ends came to 11 bases. CDR1 and CDR2 (germline): MNHNS, SASEGT. The CDR3 is 12 residues long. The CDR3 here is CASKLEENEQFF. The CDR3 DNA sequence: TGTGCCAGCAAGCTAGAAGAGAATGAGCAGTTCTTC.

This clonotype was counted between two and nine times. The J gene is TRBJ2-5, the V gene TRBV6-6, with TRBD2 matching 7 bases. CDR1 MNHNY and CDR2 SVGAGI come from the germline V gene (reference sequence). CDR3 length: 13 residues. V lost 6 bases and J lost 4; bases outside the gene matches: 5. The CDR3 DNA is TGTGCCAGCAGACCTAGCGGAGGAGAGACCCAGTACTTC. This sequence encodes CASRPSGGETQYF.

This clonotype occurred a few times. The rearrangement links TRBV12-3 or TRBV12-4 to TRBJ2-1; D is unclear. Matching the DNA end better, TRBJ2-5 makes the J call doubtful. The CDR3 extends over 17 amino acids. The CDR3 region is CASSLALGYGRRETQYF. The CDR3 region has the DNA TGTGCCAGCAGTTTAGCGCTGGGTTACGGGCGTCGAGAGACCCAGTACTTC.

The chain links TRBV6-1 to TRBJ2-5; D might be TRBD1 or TRBD2, each matching 5 bases. The J call is doubtful: the DNA matches TRBJ2-7 better. This CDR3 has 14 residues. The germline V gene has CDR1 MNHNS and CDR2 SASEGT. The CDR3 region has the DNA TGTGCCAGCAGGCATGGGACGGAAACCTACGAGCAGTACTTC. Its translation is CASRHGTETYEQYF.

The chain carries TRBV6-5 and TRBJ2-5, with 10 bases aligning to TRBD2. The CDR3 is 14 residues long. Germline loops: CDR1 MNHEY, CDR2 SVGAGI. Trimming took 0 bases from V and 12 from J; bases not matched to a gene: 7. The CDR3: CASSYSRWGLAKYF. The CDR3 coding sequence is TGTGCCAGCAGTTACTCGAGATGGGGACTAGCGAAGTACTTC.